This T cell receptor (beta chain) was observed in a study of CD8 T cells in Susac syndrome. RNA totalling about 0.5 to 1 ug underwent reverse transcription with random hexamers. It was immunoSEQ multiplex PCR that amplified TCR beta CDR3 across 54 Vbeta and 13 Jbeta. TCRdb passed the immunoSEQ multiplex PCR reads through MiXCR, listing each CDR3 protein once. The repertoire holds some 260,000 distinct CDR3 sequences, with about 88% as singletons. V shed 4 bases and J 6 bases; nucleotides not matched to a gene: 8. Germline CDR1 and CDR2: LGHNA and YNFKEQ. This CDR3 region has 15 residues. V and J are TRBV4-2 and TRBJ1-5, with 8 bases matching TRBD1. Source material: CD8+ T cells from PBMCs. The sequence derives from a human donor with multiple sclerosis. In nucleotides, the CDR3 is TGTGCCAGCAGCCTGAGGGACAGGAAAGTTCAGCCCCAGCATTTT. Translated, it gives CASSLRDRKVQPQHF.